A selection of T cell receptor beta chains follows, all from one sample in a study of CD8+ T cells in alopecia areata. TCRdb keeps only in-frame clones here, not all; method: immunoSEQ multiplex PCR. The sample consists of about 150,000 clones, roughly three fifths of them appearing once. The starting material was CD4+ T cells sorted from blood, obtained at week 0. Source of these receptors: a human donor with alopecia areata. The CDR3 runs from the conserved cysteine through the conserved F or W. Each record gives: clone size, CDR3 length, D gene, V gene, J gene, CDR3 protein, CDR3 DNA. A D gene is named only where the DNA matches it firmly. Clone size is not always given. Where it is, it says once, few, many or a class for expanded clones.

size: -; length: 13; D: -; V: TRBV5-4; J: TRBJ1-2; CDR3: CASSLDGNYGYTF; DNA: TGTGCCAGCAGCCTGGACGGTAACTATGGCTACACCTTC
size: -; length: 14; D: TRBD1; V: TRBV28; J: TRBJ2-5; CDR3: CASSSPDREETQYF; DNA: TGTGCCAGCAGTTCGCCGGACAGGGAGGAGACCCAGTACTTC
size: -; length: 14; D: -; V: TRBV19; J: TRBJ2-5; CDR3: CASRTSTGQETQYF; DNA: TGTGCCAGTAGGACCTCGACGGGCCAGGAGACCCAGTACTTC
size: -; length: 13; D: -; V: TRBV30; J: TRBJ2-7; CDR3: CAWSRDKIYEQYF; DNA: TGTGCCTGGAGTAGGGACAAGATCTACGAGCAGTACTTC
size: -; length: 15; D: TRBD1; V: TRBV7-2; J: TRBJ2-2; CDR3: CASSLDRVNTGELFF; DNA: TGTGCCAGCAGCTTGGACAGGGTTAACACCGGGGAGCTGTTTTTT
size: -; length: 16; D: TRBD1; V: TRBV7-2; J: TRBJ2-7; CDR3: CASSLGGTGLSYEQYF; DNA: TGTGCCAGCAGCTTAGGAGGGACAGGGCTTTCCTACGAGCAGTACTTC
size: -; length: 14; D: TRBD2; V: TRBV7-8; J: TRBJ2-1; CDR3: CASQERGKYNEQFF; DNA: TGTGCCAGCCAAGAGCGGGGGAAGTACAATGAGCAGTTCTTC
size: -; length: 16; D: TRBD1; V: TRBV29-1; J: TRBJ2-1; CDR3: CSLKPPGTGGYNEQFF; DNA: TGCAGCCTTAAGCCCCCCGGGACAGGGGGTTACAATGAGCAGTTCTTC
size: -; length: 13; D: -; V: TRBV4-1; J: TRBJ1-5; CDR3: CASSQDPGQPQHF; DNA: TGCGCCAGCAGCCAAGATCCAGGGCAGCCCCAGCATTTT
size: -; length: 15; D: -; V: TRBV5-1; J: TRBJ2-1; CDR3: CASTSRGESYNEQFF; DNA: TGCGCCAGCACCTCCAGGGGGGAATCCTACAATGAGCAGTTCTTC
size: -; length: 15; D: -; V: TRBV7-2; J: TRBJ1-2; CDR3: CASSPLAWAYRGYTF; DNA: TGTGCCAGCAGCCCCCTCGCGTGGGCCTACCGGGGCTACACCTTC
size: -; length: 15; D: TRBD2; V: TRBV5-1; J: TRBJ2-3; CDR3: CASSPSGDGTDTQYF; DNA: TGCGCCAGCAGCCCCAGCGGGGATGGCACAGATACGCAGTATTTT
size: -; length: 13; D: -; V: TRBV7-8; J: TRBJ2-7; CDR3: CASSYRASYEQYF; DNA: TGTGCCAGCAGTTATAGGGCTTCCTACGAGCAGTACTTC
size: -; length: 15; D: -; V: TRBV6-5; J: TRBJ1-5; CDR3: CASSYDGNPSWPQHF; DNA: TGTGCCAGCAGTTACGATGGGAACCCTTCGTGGCCCCAGCATTTT
size: -; length: 14; D: -; V: TRBV29-1; J: TRBJ1-2; CDR3: CSARRGGAQDGYTF; DNA: TGCAGCGCTCGACGCGGGGGGGCGCAGGATGGCTACACCTTC
size: -; length: 12; D: -; V: TRBV30; J: TRBJ2-1; CDR3: CAWTRGYNEQFF; DNA: TGTGCCTGGACGCGTGGATACAATGAGCAGTTCTTC
size: few; length: 13; D: -; V: TRBV5-1; J: TRBJ1-2; CDR3: CATDGGNNYGYTF; DNA: TGCGCCACCGACGGGGGAAACAACTATGGCTACACCTTC
size: -; length: 16; D: -; V: TRBV4-1; J: TRBJ1-2; CDR3: CASSQDRSGSNYGYTF; DNA: TGCGCCAGCAGCCAAGATCGGTCGGGTTCTAACTATGGCTACACCTTC
size: once; length: 15; D: TRBD1; V: TRBV5-1; J: TRBJ2-7; CDR3: CASSLAPTGPYEQYF; DNA: TGCGCCAGCAGCTTGGCGCCGACAGGGCCCTACGAGCAGTACTTC
size: few; length: 12; D: -; V: TRBV7-9; J: TRBJ1-2; CDR3: CASSLELGGYTF; DNA: TGTGCCAGCAGCTTAGAGCTGGGAGGCTACACCTTC
size: -; length: 15; D: -; V: TRBV29-1; J: TRBJ1-2; CDR3: CSVGPQLGSNYGYTF; DNA: TGCAGCGTTGGACCCCAGTTGGGTTCGAACTATGGCTACACCTTC
size: -; length: 14; D: -; V: TRBV2; J: TRBJ2-3; CDR3: CASLRGVPTDTQYF; DNA: TGTGCCAGTCTTAGGGGGGTACCCACAGATACGCAGTATTTT
size: -; length: 13; D: -; V: TRBV30; J: TRBJ1-5; CDR3: CAWTPGPGQPQHF; DNA: TGTGCCTGGACCCCGGGCCCTGGCCAGCCCCAGCATTTT
size: -; length: 14; D: TRBD2; V: TRBV29-1; J: TRBJ2-3; CDR3: CSVALAGGQDTQYF; DNA: TGCAGCGTCGCACTAGCGGGGGGGCAAGATACGCAGTATTTT
size: -; length: 12; D: -; V: TRBV30; J: TRBJ1-4; CDR3: CAYGGVGEKLFF; DNA: TGTGCCTACGGGGGCGTCGGTGAAAAACTGTTTTTT
size: once; length: 13; D: -; V: TRBV5-6; J: TRBJ1-1; CDR3: CASSLIREPEAFF; DNA: TGTGCCAGCAGCTTAATCAGGGAACCTGAAGCTTTCTTT
size: -; length: 17; D: -; V: TRBV9; J: TRBJ2-3; CDR3: CASSVSNGGPSTDTQYF; DNA: TGTGCCAGCAGCGTGTCCAACGGGGGGCCTAGCACAGATACGCAGTATTTT
size: -; length: 14; D: -; V: TRBV7-2; J: TRBJ2-5; CDR3: CASSLESGVETQYF; DNA: TGTGCCAGCAGCTTAGAGTCCGGGGTAGAGACCCAGTACTTC
size: -; length: 11; D: -; V: TRBV7-2; J: TRBJ1-2; CDR3: CASSWGDGYTF; DNA: TGTGCCAGCAGCTGGGGGGATGGCTACACCTTC
size: -; length: 14; D: -; V: TRBV11-3; J: TRBJ1-4; CDR3: CASSLPGANEKLFF; DNA: TGTGCCAGCAGCTTACCGGGGGCTAATGAAAAACTGTTTTTT
size: -; length: 14; D: -; V: TRBV6-5; J: TRBJ1-5; CDR3: CATKRDSSNQPQHF; DNA: TGTGCTACCAAGAGGGATTCTAGCAATCAGCCCCAGCATTTT
size: -; length: 14; D: -; V: TRBV7-9; J: TRBJ2-5; CDR3: CASSLDSNQETQYF; DNA: TGTGCCAGCAGCTTGGACTCGAACCAAGAGACCCAGTACTTC
size: -; length: 14; D: TRBD1; V: TRBV27; J: TRBJ2-2; CDR3: CASSPTGGLGELFF; DNA: TGTGCCAGCAGCCCGACAGGGGGCCTGGGGGAGCTGTTTTTT
size: few; length: 15; D: -; V: TRBV14; J: TRBJ2-2; CDR3: CASSRAGIDTGELFF; DNA: TGTGCCAGCAGCCGTGCAGGGATTGACACCGGGGAGCTGTTTTTT
size: -; length: 15; D: -; V: TRBV4-2; J: TRBJ1-2; CDR3: CASSQSGFSNYGYTF; DNA: TGTGCCAGCAGCCAGTCAGGGTTTAGCAACTATGGCTACACCTTC
size: -; length: 13; D: TRBD2; V: TRBV5-4; J: TRBJ2-7; CDR3: CASRLGLADEQYF; DNA: TGTGCCAGCAGACTGGGACTAGCGGACGAGCAGTACTTC
size: few; length: 13; D: TRBD1; V: TRBV30; J: TRBJ2-1; CDR3: CALERQGVGEQFF; DNA: TGTGCCCTGGAGAGACAGGGGGTTGGTGAGCAGTTCTTC
size: few; length: 12; D: -; V: TRBV30; J: TRBJ1-2; CDR3: CASNQGIGGYTF; DNA: TGTGCCTCGAACCAGGGGATAGGTGGCTACACCTTC
size: -; length: 12; D: -; V: TRBV30; J: TRBJ1-1; CDR3: CAWSVLSGPAFF; DNA: TGTGCCTGGAGTGTACTGTCGGGTCCGGCTTTCTTT
size: -; length: 14; D: -; V: TRBV10-3; J: TRBJ2-5; CDR3: CAIRKSGGAETQYF; DNA: TGTGCCATCAGAAAGTCCGGTGGCGCGGAGACCCAGTACTTC
size: -; length: 14; D: -; V: TRBV27; J: TRBJ1-4; CDR3: CASRGTFEVEKLFF; DNA: TGTGCCAGCAGGGGGACCTTTGAAGTGGAAAAACTGTTTTTT
size: few; length: 13; D: TRBD1; V: TRBV7-9; J: TRBJ1-2; CDR3: CASSLGTGYGYTF; DNA: TGTGCCAGCAGCTTAGGGACAGGGTACGGCTACACCTTC
size: -; length: 16; D: TRBD2; V: TRBV7-3; J: TRBJ2-7; CDR3: CASSRRGGGLSYEQYF; DNA: TGTGCCAGCAGCCGCCGGGGCGGGGGGCTCTCCTACGAGCAGTACTTC
size: -; length: 15; D: -; V: TRBV6-6; J: TRBJ2-3; CDR3: CASLGAGAGTDTQYF; DNA: TGTGCCAGCCTGGGGGCGGGGGCTGGCACAGATACGCAGTATTTT
size: few; length: 17; D: TRBD2; V: TRBV25-1; J: TRBJ2-7; CDR3: CASSRPIGTSGEVEQYF; DNA: TGTGCCAGCAGTCGACCTATCGGGACTAGCGGGGAAGTTGAGCAGTACTTC
size: -; length: 14; D: -; V: TRBV29-1; J: TRBJ2-5; CDR3: CSGRGHRYQETQYF; DNA: TGCAGCGGAAGGGGACACAGGTACCAAGAGACCCAGTACTTC
size: -; length: 15; D: -; V: TRBV5-1; J: TRBJ2-1; CDR3: CASSLGSGSYNEQFF; DNA: TGCGCCAGCAGCTTGGGGTCAGGCTCCTACAATGAGCAGTTCTTC
size: -; length: 18; D: -; V: TRBV7-4; J: TRBJ1-4; CDR3: CASSLQGTTVTTNEKLFF; DNA: TGTGCCAGCAGCTTACAGGGAACCACTGTAACAACTAATGAAAAACTGTTTTTT
size: few; length: 14; D: -; V: TRBV2; J: TRBJ1-5; CDR3: CASSVGDRGQPQHF; DNA: TGTGCCAGCAGTGTCGGGGACCGGGGTCAGCCCCAGCATTTT
size: -; length: 12; D: -; V: TRBV2; J: TRBJ2-7; CDR3: CASSEEGAVQYF; DNA: TGTGCCAGCAGTGAGGAGGGGGCTGTGCAGTACTTC
size: -; length: 12; D: -; V: TRBV7-9; J: TRBJ2-1; CDR3: CASSLNDNEQFF; DNA: TGTGCCAGCAGCTTAAATGACAATGAGCAGTTCTTC
size: -; length: 10; D: -; V: TRBV2; J: TRBJ2-5; CDR3: CASRRETQYF; DNA: TGTGCCAGCCGGAGAGAGACCCAGTACTTC
size: -; length: 16; D: TRBD1; V: TRBV5-1; J: TRBJ2-1; CDR3: CASSLEGALRNNEQFF; DNA: TGCGCCAGCAGCTTGGAGGGGGCACTTAGGAACAATGAGCAGTTCTTC